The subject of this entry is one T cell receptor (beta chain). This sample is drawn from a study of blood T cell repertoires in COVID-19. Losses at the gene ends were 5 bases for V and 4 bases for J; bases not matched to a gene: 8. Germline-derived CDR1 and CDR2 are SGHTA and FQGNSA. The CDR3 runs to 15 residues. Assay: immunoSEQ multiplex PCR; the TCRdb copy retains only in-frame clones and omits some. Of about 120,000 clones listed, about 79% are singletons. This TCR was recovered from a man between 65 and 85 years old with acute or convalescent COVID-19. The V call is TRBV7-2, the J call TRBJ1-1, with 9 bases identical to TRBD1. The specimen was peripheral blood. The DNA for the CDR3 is TGTGCCAGCAGCCTGCACCGGGACAGGGCCACTGAAGCTTTCTTT. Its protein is CASSLHRDRATEAFF.